The next 2 T cell receptor beta chains were all read from a single sample in a study of CD8 T cells in ankylosing spondylitis (dated by TCRdb to between 2016 and 2019). Study-level results and caveats: A TCR beta motif of eight highly homologous amino acid variants appeared characteristic of blood from ankylosing spondylitis patients.

For these receptors, no antigen is known. Libraries came from 5' RACE. The instrument given in TCRdb is Illumina HiSeq 2500. TCRdb trimmed public reads at Q25 via fastp, called clones via MiXCR and kept in-frame beta chains. Rows are combined by CDR3 protein, so each entry shows the most common genes and DNA. Here the sample has about 750,000 distinct CDR3 sequences; 15% to 20% occur a single time. The ten biggest clones cover around a fifth of the sample. Material for sequencing was blood, either unsorted or a sorted T cell fraction (not recorded which). All receptors come from a male donor with ankylosing spondylitis.

This clonotype was seen only a few times. The CDR3 bases are TGCGCCAGCAGCCAAGATAGGCTGTTGAACACTGAAGCTTTCTTT. Its translation: CASSQDRLLNTEAFF. The chain combines TRBV4-1 with TRBJ1-1; D unclear. Germline CDR1 reads MGHRA; CDR2 reads YSYEKL. Deletions cut 0 bases from V and 0 bases from J, with 8 bases between. This CDR3 contains 15 residues.

The J gene is TRBJ1-1, the V gene TRBV9; D is perhaps TRBD1 (5 bases). Trimming cost V 4 bases and J 2 bases, with 15 bases left between them. The CDR3 is 15 amino acids. In germline, CDR1 is SGDLS, CDR2 YYNGEE. CDR3 sequence: CASSTTPGVNTEAFF. The CDR3 coding sequence is TGTGCCAGCAGCACGACCCCGGGGGTTAACACTGAAGCTTTCTTT.